The 29 T cell receptor beta chains below were found in one sample sequenced in a study of blood T cell repertoires in COVID-19. Clones were read by immunoSEQ multiplex PCR, and TCRdb kept only the in-frame ones, dropping some. Here the sample spans about 200,000 clones, about 82% being singletons. The sample comprised PBMCs or T cells enriched from blood (not recorded which). The receptor source for this set is a man aged 40-55 years with acute COVID-19.

The V call is TRBV6-6, the J call TRBJ2-7, with 7 bases matching TRBD1. CDR1 and CDR2 from the germline V gene are MNHNY and SVGAGI (reference sequence). The CDR3 length is 14 residues. J was trimmed by 5 bases and V by 2 bases; bases with no gene match: 6. For the CDR3, the DNA is TGTGCCAGCAGTTACGGCGACAGGGTAGACGAGCAGTACTTC. It yields the protein CASSYGDRVDEQYF.

The gene calls are TRBV7-9 and TRBJ2-1; the D is unclear. This CDR3 is 13 amino acids long. Germline V CDR1 and CDR2: SEHNR, FQNEAQ (reference sequence). Trimming took off 1 base at V and 6 bases at J, with 7 bases between the two ends. The DNA for the CDR3 is TGTGCCAGCAGCTTAGTCACTTCCAATGAGCAGTTCTTC. It yields the protein CASSLVTSNEQFF.

The rearrangement uses TRBV7-2 and TRBJ1-3; TRBD1 might be the D (6 bases). Germline V gene data show CDR1 as SGHTA and CDR2 as FQGNSA. V was clipped by 8 bases and J by 2 bases, with 10 bases between them. The CDR3 covers 13 residues. CDR3 residues: CASAGVAGNTIYF. The CDR3 nucleotides read TGTGCCAGCGCAGGGGTGGCTGGAAACACCATATATTTT.

This chain links TRBV2 with TRBJ2-1; 7 bases match TRBD2. Germline CDR1 is SNHLY and CDR2 is FYNNEI. There are 12 residues in the CDR3. Trimming cost V 7 bases and J 9 bases; bases outside gene matches: 6. The CDR3 DNA reads as TGTGCCAGCACCTTTTCTAGCGGTGAGCAGTTCTTC. Translated, it gives CASTFSSGEQFF.

DNA of the CDR3: TGTGCCAGCTCACCAGGACAGGATGGAATAGACATTCAGTACTTC. This codes for CASSPGQDGIDIQYF. This chain joins TRBV18 and TRBJ2-4, with 7 nucleotides matching TRBD1. The V segment lost 2 bases and the J segment 8 bases; nucleotides outside the gene matches: 9. The germline CDR1 and CDR2 sequences are KGHSH and LQKENI. The length of the CDR3 is 15 residues.

The chain joins TRBV7-2 to TRBJ1-1; maybe TRBD1 (6 bases). This CDR3 contains 15 residues. Between the trimmed V and J ends, which lost 2 bases and 0 bases, there was a span of 10 bases. Germline CDR1 reads SGHTA; CDR2 reads FQGNSA. CDR3 protein: CASSLYAGVNTEAFF. The DNA for the CDR3 is TGTGCCAGCAGCTTATACGCAGGGGTGAACACTGAAGCTTTCTTT.

The CDR3 coding sequence is TGTGCCAGCAGTTTAGGCGGGAACACTGAAGCTTTCTTT. It codes for CASSLGGNTEAFF. V gene TRBV28 combines with J gene TRBJ1-1; D gene uncertain. The CDR3 is made up of 13 amino acids. The germline V gene encodes CDR1 MDHEN and CDR2 SYDVKM. V dropped 2 bases and J dropped 1 base, with 5 bases sitting between them. Drawing the rest from reference TRBV28 and TRBJ1-1, the complete variable domain is DVKVTQSSRYLVKRTGEKVFLECVQDMDHENMFWYRQDPGLGLRLIYFSYDVKMKEKGDIPEGYSVSREKKERFSLILESASTNQTSMYLCASSLGGNTEAFFGQGTRLTVV.

The chain uses TRBV3-1 (or the pseudogene TRBV3-2) and TRBJ2-5; D not resolved. This CDR3 contains 12 residues. V shed 2 bases and J shed 1 base, with 2 bases lying between them. Germline V gives CDR1 LGHDT, CDR2 YNNKEL (reference sequence). CDR3 coding DNA: TGTGCCAGCAGCCAACGCCAAGAGACCCAGTACTTC. Protein: CASSQRQETQYF.

The chain employs TRBV5-1 and TRBJ2-7, with D perhaps matching TRBD2 (6 bases). CDR1 and CDR2 from the germline V gene are SGHRS and YFSETQ. Trimming removed 6 bases at V and 2 bases at J, with 12 bases between. This CDR3 has 13 amino acids. The CDR3 spells CASNPGATYEQYF. The CDR3 DNA sequence: TGCGCCAGCAACCCGGGAGCAACCTACGAGCAGTACTTC.

This chain joins TRBV19 and TRBJ2-3; 8 nucleotides agree with TRBD2. The junction had 10 bases not matched to a gene; V was cut back by 6 bases and J by 2 bases. Germline V gene sequence: CDR1 LNHDA, CDR2 SQIVND (reference sequence). This CDR3 contains 16 residues. CDR3 protein: CASSRGGDPATDTQYF. The CDR3 DNA sequence: TGTGCCAGTAGCCGGGGGGGGGACCCAGCCACAGATACGCAGTATTTT.

The chain employs TRBV10-3 and TRBJ2-2, with D tentatively TRBD2 (6 bases). V lost 5 bases and J lost 0, with 16 bases in between. The germline gives CDR1 ENHRY, CDR2 SYGVKD. This CDR3 has 17 residues. CDR3 protein: CAISYPRGASNTGELFF. CDR3 DNA sequence: TGTGCCATCAGTTACCCGCGCGGGGCCTCGAACACCGGGGAGCTGTTTTTT.

As DNA, the CDR3 is TGTGCCAGCAGTTATTACCTCCGAGGTAACGAGCAGTACTTC. Translated: CASSYYLRGNEQYF. The chain carries TRBV28 and TRBJ2-7; D is uncertain. CDR1 and CDR2 from the germline V gene are MDHEN and SYDVKM. V was trimmed by 4 bases and J by 5 bases, leaving 15 bases between them. There are 14 residues in the CDR3. The variable domain in full, with the rest retrieved from reference TRBV28 and TRBJ2-7, is DVKVTQSSRYLVKRTGEKVFLECVQDMDHENMFWYRQDPGLGLRLIYFSYDVKMKEKGDIPEGYSVSREKKERFSLILESASTNQTSMYLCASSYYLRGNEQYFGPGTRLTVT.

V usage is TRBV5-1 and J usage is TRBJ2-7; a weak D match, TRBD1 (5 bases). The ends were cut back, 7 bases at V and 5 bases at J, with 16 bases in the middle. This CDR3 is built from 13 residues. The germline V gene has CDR1 SGHRS and CDR2 YFSETQ. The CDR3 loop is CASGWGRGHEQYF. The CDR3 nucleotides are TGCGCCAGCGGCTGGGGAAGGGGCCACGAGCAGTACTTC.

V is TRBV7-9 and J is TRBJ2-3, with TRBD2 matching over 10 bases. The CDR3 sequence is 16 residues long. V was clipped by 4 bases and J by 2 bases; unmatched bases: 6. Germline V gene sequence: CDR1 SEHNR, CDR2 FQNEAQ (reference sequence). DNA for the CDR3: TGTGCCAGCAGCTCCCGGAGCGGGAGGGACACAGATACGCAGTATTTT. Protein: CASSSRSGRDTDTQYF. Based on the CDR3 plus reference TRBV7-9 and TRBJ2-3, the full variable domain is DTGVSQNPRHKITKRGQNVTFRCDPISEHNRLYWYRQTLGQGPEFLTYFQNEAQLEKSRLLSDRFSAERPKGSFSTLEIQRTEQGDSAMYLCASSSRSGRDTDTQYFGPGTRLTVL.

The chain has TRBV27 and TRBJ1-5; D is unresolved. V shed 2 bases and J shed 4 bases, with 12 bases lying between them. The CDR3 spans 15 residues. Germline V gene lookup returns CDR1 MNHEY and CDR2 SMNVEV (reference sequence). The chain's CDR3 is CASSLAFTVNQPQHF. For the CDR3, the DNA is TGTGCCAGCAGTTTAGCGTTTACAGTAAATCAGCCCCAGCATTTT.

This clone was seen a few times. The chain uses TRBV28 and TRBJ1-6; weak D call: TRBD1 (6 bases). The CDR3 totals 14 residues. Per germline, CDR1 MDHEN and CDR2 SYDVKM. Deletions cut 6 bases from V and 10 bases from J, with 16 bases between. DNA for the CDR3: TGTGCCAGCAGAAAGGACAGACAGCTCTCACCCCTCCACTTT. Its translation is CASRKDRQLSPLHF.

The J gene is TRBJ2-7, the V gene TRBV28; maybe TRBD2 (6 bases). Trimming took 5 bases from V and 0 from J, leaving 14 bases between them. Germline CDR1 is MDHEN and CDR2 is SYDVKM. The CDR3 length is 15 residues. In DNA form, the CDR3 reads TGTGCCAGCAGTGGGTATGGGGGGTTCTCCTACGAGCAGTACTTC. Encoded protein: CASSGYGGFSYEQYF.

V usage is TRBV5-1 and J usage is TRBJ2-3, with TRBD2 matching 7 bases. The CDR3 totals 14 residues. Germline CDR1 is SGHRS and CDR2 is YFSETQ. J gave up 5 bases and V 4 bases, and 7 bases lay outside the gene matches. CDR3 loop: CASSTGTMLDTQYF. The CDR3 DNA sequence: TGCGCCAGCAGCACCGGGACTATGTTAGATACGCAGTATTTT. The whole variable domain, remainder taken from reference TRBV5-1 and TRBJ2-3, is KAGVTQTPRYLIKTRGQQVTLSCSPISGHRSVSWYQQTPGQGLQFLFEYFSETQRNKGNFPGRFSGRQFSNSRSEMNVSTLELGDSALYLCASSTGTMLDTQYFGPGTRLTVL.

The chain employs TRBV25-1 and TRBJ2-4; 10 positions match TRBD1. Germline lookup yields CDR1 MGHDK and CDR2 SYGVNS. J lost 4 bases, V lost 5 bases, and 2 bases had no gene match. The CDR3 has 14 residues. The CDR3 nucleotides are TGTGCCAGCAGTTTGGACAGGGGGAAAAACATTCAGTACTTC. This translates into CASSLDRGKNIQYF.

This clone has only a few counts. The chain uses TRBV19 and TRBJ2-2, with 12 bases lining up with TRBD2. J gave up 7 bases and V 5 bases, and 2 bases lay outside the gene matches. The CDR3 extends over 14 amino acids. CDR1 is LNHDA, CDR2 SQIVND, per germline (reference sequence). CDR3 in amino acids: CASSRLAGDGELFF. In DNA, the CDR3 is TGTGCCAGTAGTCGACTAGCGGGGGACGGGGAGCTGTTTTTT. Together with reference TRBV19 and TRBJ2-2, the CDR3 gives the full variable domain: DGGITQSPKYLFRKEGQNVTLSCEQNLNHDAMYWYRQDPGQGLRLIYYSQIVNDFQKGDIAEGYSVSREKKESFPLTVTSAQKNPTAFYLCASSRLAGDGELFFGEGSRLTVL.

The J gene is TRBJ2-1, the V gene TRBV7-8; D remains ambiguous. CDR1 SGHVS and CDR2 FQNEAQ come from the germline V gene. V lost 2 bases and J lost 2, with 4 bases in between. This CDR3 contains 13 residues. This CDR3 reads CASSLFTYNEQFF. The CDR3 region has the DNA TGTGCCAGCAGCTTATTCACCTACAATGAGCAGTTCTTC.

DNA for the CDR3: TGTGCCAGCAGTACCGGGGATACTCAGCCCCAGCATTTT. It translates to CASSTGDTQPQHF. The chain is built from TRBV6-5 and TRBJ1-5; D not resolved. V dropped 5 bases and J dropped 6 bases, with 11 bases sitting between them. CDR1 is MNHEY, CDR2 SVGAGI, per germline. This CDR3 is 13 amino acids long.

The CDR3 coding sequence is TGCGCCAGCAGCTGGACTAGCGGGAGTCTTTACGAGCAGTACTTC. Residues: CASSWTSGSLYEQYF. The genes are TRBV5-1 and TRBJ2-7, with 13 bases that match TRBD2. This CDR3 is built from 15 residues. Germline-derived CDR1 and CDR2 are SGHRS and YFSETQ. V was pared by 3 bases and J by 4 bases, with 4 bases of the junction left unmatched.

This chain uses TRBV7-2 with TRBJ2-7; a weak D match, TRBD2 (6 bases). CDR3 size: 18 residues. Trimming removed 0 bases from V and 5 bases from J, with 23 bases in between. Germline-derived CDR1 and CDR2 are SGHTA and FQGNSA. CDR3: CASSLARIQAGRGNEQYF. CDR3 nucleotides: TGTGCCAGCAGCTTAGCGCGAATTCAGGCCGGACGGGGGAACGAGCAGTACTTC.

This chain links TRBV5-1 with TRBJ1-1, with 7 positions matching TRBD1. Germline V lookup: CDR1 SGHRS, CDR2 YFSETQ. Losses at the gene ends were 0 bases for V and 1 base for J; bases not matched to a gene: 6. This CDR3 is built from 16 residues. The chain's CDR3 is CASSLVTGQRNTEAFF. CDR3 DNA sequence: TGCGCCAGCAGCTTGGTGACAGGGCAAAGGAACACTGAAGCTTTCTTT.

Regarding this clone: A much more abundant neighbour one base away suggests this may be a read error. This rearrangement joins TRBV7-9 to TRBJ1-2; the match to TRBD1 covers 7 bases. V trimming: 6 bases; J trimming: 0 bases; junction bases outside the gene matches: 4. CDR3 length equals 14 residues. CDR1 and CDR2 (germline): SEHNR, FQNEAQ (reference sequence). In DNA, the CDR3 is TGTGCCAGCAGTCGACAGGGAGCTAACTATGGCTACACCTTC. Its translation: CASSRQGANYGYTF.

This clone was recorded a few times. The chain uses TRBV6-5 and TRBJ1-2; D is undetermined. The CDR3 consists of 11 residues. Looked up from germline, CDR1 is MNHEY and CDR2 is SVGAGI. Trimming removed 8 bases from V and 4 bases from J, with 8 bases in between. The CDR3 spells CASGQSYGYTF. For the CDR3, the DNA is TGTGCCAGCGGGCAGTCCTATGGCTACACCTTC.

This clone was detected once. The chain employs TRBV30 and TRBJ2-1, with D perhaps TRBD2 (6 bases). The CDR3 spans 15 residues. Germline CDR1 reads GTSNPN; CDR2 reads SVGIG (reference sequence). The V end lost 0 bases, the J end lost 5 bases, and 14 bases lay between the germline ends. The CDR3 DNA follows: TGTGCCTGGAGTGTAAGGGTGGGGGGAGACAATGAGCAGTTCTTC. Translating gives CAWSVRVGGDNEQFF.

The CDR3 sequence is CASSQALARGAHTQYF. The CDR3 DNA reads TGTGCCAGCAGCCAAGCCCTAGCGCGGGGGGCACATACGCAGTATTTT. The chain employs TRBV3-1 (or the pseudogene TRBV3-2) and TRBJ2-3; 8 nucleotides align to TRBD2. Trimming cost V 1 base and J 7 bases; bases outside gene matches: 10. The CDR3 runs to 16 residues. Germline V gene sequence: CDR1 LGHDT, CDR2 YNNKEL (reference sequence).